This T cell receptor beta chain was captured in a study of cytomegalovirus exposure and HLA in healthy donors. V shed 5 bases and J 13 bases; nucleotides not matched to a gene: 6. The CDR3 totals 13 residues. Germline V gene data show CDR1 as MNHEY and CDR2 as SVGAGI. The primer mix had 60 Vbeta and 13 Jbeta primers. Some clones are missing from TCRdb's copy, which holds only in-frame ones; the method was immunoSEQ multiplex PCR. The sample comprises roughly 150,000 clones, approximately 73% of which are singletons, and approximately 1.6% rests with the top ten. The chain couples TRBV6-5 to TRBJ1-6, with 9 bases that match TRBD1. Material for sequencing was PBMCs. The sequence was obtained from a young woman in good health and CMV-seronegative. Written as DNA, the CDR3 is TGTGCCAGCAGTCGACGGGACAGGGAGCCCCTCCACTTT. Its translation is CASSRRDREPLHF.